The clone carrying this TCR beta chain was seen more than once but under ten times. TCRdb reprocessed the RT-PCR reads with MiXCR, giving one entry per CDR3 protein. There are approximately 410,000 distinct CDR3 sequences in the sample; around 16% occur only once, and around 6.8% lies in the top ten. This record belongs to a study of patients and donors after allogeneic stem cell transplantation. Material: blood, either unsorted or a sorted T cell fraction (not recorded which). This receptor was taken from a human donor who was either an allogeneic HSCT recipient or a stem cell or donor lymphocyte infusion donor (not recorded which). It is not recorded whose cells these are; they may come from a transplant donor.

The CDR3 loop is CASSLYPNTGELFF. The CDR3 DNA sequence: TGCGCCAGCAGCTTGTATCCGAACACCGGGGAGCTGTTTTTT. The chain joins TRBV5-1 to TRBJ2-2; D not certain. Germline V lookup: CDR1 SGHRS, CDR2 YFSETQ. Trimming took 1 base from V and 0 from J, leaving 4 bases between them. This CDR3 region has 14 residues. The entire variable domain, with the rest obtained from reference TRBV5-1 and TRBJ2-2, is as follows: KAGVTQTPRYLIKTRGQQVTLSCSPISGHRSVSWYQQTPGQGLQFLFEYFSETQRNKGNFPGRFSGRQFSNSRSEMNVSTLELGDSALYLCASSLYPNTGELFFGEGSRLTVL.